This T cell receptor (beta chain) was recovered during a study of blood T cell repertoires in COVID-19. Study at large: Both acute and convalescent COVID-19 samples were obtained from the United States, Italy and Spain.

Authors' processing steps: Researchers report that nucleated cell counts were estimated from reference gene primer amplification. Sequencing used immunoSEQ multiplex PCR; TCRdb keeps in-frame clones, though not all of them. Clonal size and the V and J genes are those of that table, whereas D and trimming came from the DNA. Of 100,000 or so clones in the sample, approximately 78% were seen once. There are 15 residues in the CDR3. Germline loops: CDR1 LNHNV, CDR2 YYDKDF (reference sequence). V lost 0 bases, J lost 6 bases, and 14 bases lay in between. The TCR originated in a human donor in a cohort sampled during active COVID-19. The chain combines TRBV15 with TRBJ1-2, with D possibly matching TRBD1 (5 bases). The source material was peripheral blood. This CDR3 reads CATSRDRKGNDGYTF. CDR3 coding DNA: TGTGCCACCAGCAGAGATCGGAAGGGGAACGATGGCTACACCTTC.